The 30 T cell receptor beta chains below all came from one sample that was sequenced in a study of blood T cell repertoires in COVID-19. TCRdb's table, derived via immunoSEQ multiplex PCR, lists solely in-frame clones and lacks some. The sample consists of fewer than 200,000 clones, over 80% of them appearing once. The sample comprised PBMCs or T cells enriched from blood (not recorded which). The receptors stem from a woman in her forties or fifties who had recovered from COVID-19.

The chain recombines TRBV19 with TRBJ1-2; D gene unclear. CDR1 is LNHDA and CDR2 is SQIVND in the germline V gene (reference sequence). This CDR3 has 12 amino acids. Trimming cost V 2 bases and J 5 bases, with 6 bases left between them. CDR3: CASSINRYGYTF. As DNA, the CDR3 is TGTGCCAGTAGTATAAATCGGTATGGCTACACCTTC.

This rearrangement joins TRBV7-2 to TRBJ2-1, with TRBD1 identical over 10 bases. The CDR3 covers 17 residues. In germline, CDR1 is SGHTA, CDR2 FQGNSA. Unmatched junction bases numbered 10, after V lost 1 base and J lost 7 bases. The CDR3: CASSLVGPGDRGNEQFF. The CDR3 region has the DNA TGTGCCAGCAGCTTAGTCGGGCCCGGGGACAGGGGTAATGAGCAGTTCTTC.

This clone was observed at least ten times. Within the sample, other DNA sequences also encode this same CDR3. The chain recombines TRBV18 with TRBJ2-7, with D possibly TRBD1 on 5 matching bases. The CDR3 extends over 14 amino acids. The V gene lost 3 bases and the J gene lost 2 bases, with 11 bases spanning the gap. Germline V gene sequence: CDR1 KGHSH, CDR2 LQKENI. CDR3 DNA: TGTGCCAGCTCACCCCGGCAGGGAACCTACGAGCAGTACGTC. Translation gives CASSPRQGTYEQYV.

The chain is built from TRBV28 and TRBJ1-2, with TRBD1 matching over 11 bases. The germline CDR1 and CDR2 sequences are MDHEN and SYDVKM. V gave up 5 bases and J gave up 8 bases; unmatched junction bases: 10. The CDR3 totals 15 residues. DNA for the CDR3: TGTGCCAGCAGTGCTATCGGGACAGGGGGTAGAGGCTACACCTTC. Translation: CASSAIGTGGRGYTF.

The J gene is TRBJ1-4, the V gene TRBV27, with 8 bases identical to TRBD1. The V and J ends lost 6 bases and 7 bases, in that order; junction bases with no gene match: 10. The CDR3 runs to 15 residues. CDR1 and CDR2 (germline): MNHEY, SMNVEV (reference sequence). The CDR3 nucleotides are TGTGCCAGCAGCCTCCTCCGGACAGGGAGTGAAAAACTGTTTTTT. Its translation: CASSLLRTGSEKLFF.

The sample holds a few counts of this clone. The J gene is TRBJ2-7, the V gene TRBV3-1 (or the pseudogene TRBV3-2); D might be TRBD2 (5 bases). The length of the CDR3 is 13 residues. V gave up 4 bases and J gave up 3 bases, with 10 bases separating them. Germline V lookup: CDR1 LGHDT, CDR2 YNNKEL (reference sequence). The CDR3 reads CASSPGRGYEQYV. The CDR3 bases are TGTGCCAGCAGCCCGGGCCGGGGCTACGAGCAGTACGTC.

This clone was detected once. This chain uses TRBV6-5 with TRBJ2-7; maybe TRBD1 (6 bases). The CDR3 sequence is 13 residues long. CDR1 MNHEY and CDR2 SVGAGI come from the germline V gene. Trimming removed 7 bases at V and 2 bases at J, with 12 bases between. The CDR3: CASNRADPYEQYV. CDR3 DNA: TGTGCCAGCAACAGGGCCGACCCCTACGAGCAGTACGTC.

The chain employs TRBV4-1 and TRBJ1-4; 10 nucleotides line up with TRBD1. The germline V gene has CDR1 MGHRA and CDR2 YSYEKL. V gave up 4 bases and J gave up 3 bases; unmatched junction bases: 5. This CDR3 is 16 amino acids long. The CDR3 loop is CASSLGQGTANEKLFF. The CDR3 nucleotides read TGCGCCAGCAGCCTGGGACAGGGGACCGCTAATGAAAAACTGTTTTTT.

This chain links TRBV5-6 with TRBJ1-1, with TRBD1 identical over 8 bases. Germline V CDR1 and CDR2: SGHDT, YYEEEE. Trimming removed 4 bases from V and 11 bases from J; junction bases left unmatched: 7. The CDR3 runs to 12 residues. DNA for the CDR3: TGTGCCAGCAGCCAGGACAGGGAGGGGGCTTTCTTT. Protein product: CASSQDREGAFF.

The rearrangement links TRBV7-8 to TRBJ2-1, with D possibly TRBD2 on 6 matching bases. Germline V gives CDR1 SGHVS, CDR2 FQNEAQ. V gave up 4 bases and J gave up 4 bases, with 17 bases separating them. This CDR3 contains 16 residues. The CDR3 bases are TGTGCCAGCAGCTCTTTCCGCGGGGTGGGTTACAATGAGCAGTTCTTC. It yields the protein CASSSFRGVGYNEQFF. The entire variable domain, with the rest obtained from reference TRBV7-8 and TRBJ2-1, is as follows: GAGVSQSPRYKVAKRGQDVALRCDPISGHVSLFWYQQALGQGPEFLTYFQNEAQLDKSGLPSDRFFAERPEGSVSTLKIQRTQQEDSAVYLCASSSFRGVGYNEQFFGPGTRLTVL.

The rearrangement uses TRBV9 and TRBJ1-6, with D unresolved. The CDR3 is 15 amino acids. CDR1 and CDR2 (germline): SGDLS, YYNGEE. V dropped 0 bases and J dropped 2 bases, with 6 bases sitting between them. CDR3 DNA: TGTGCCAGCAGCGTAGGCCAGGCCTATAATTCACCCCTCCACTTT. It yields the protein CASSVGQAYNSPLHF.

This clone was picked up one time. The V and J genes are TRBV6-6 and TRBJ1-6, with D maybe TRBD1 (5 bases). The V end lost 6 bases, the J end lost 5 bases, and 14 bases lay between the germline ends. Germline CDR1 and CDR2: MNHNY and SVGAGI (reference sequence). The length of the CDR3 is 15 residues. The CDR3 region is CASSPPGTDNSPLHF. CDR3 nucleotide sequence: TGTGCCAGCAGCCCGCCCGGGACTGATAATTCACCCCTCCACTTT.

The chain couples TRBV2 to TRBJ1-5; D call uncertain. This CDR3 has 14 amino acids. V shed 11 bases and J shed 0 bases, with 14 bases lying between them. Germline V gives CDR1 SNHLY, CDR2 FYNNEI. The CDR3 loop is CARAEGNSNQPQHF. Written as DNA, the CDR3 is TGTGCCCGGGCAGAGGGCAATAGCAATCAGCCCCAGCATTTT.

This chain joins TRBV30 and TRBJ1-3, with no clear D. Germline V CDR1 and CDR2: GTSNPN, SVGIG (reference sequence). V gave up 0 bases and J gave up 5 bases, with 11 bases separating them. The length of the CDR3 is 14 residues. CDR3 region: CAWSVGHSRNTIYF. In DNA, the CDR3 is TGTGCCTGGAGTGTAGGTCACAGTCGAAACACCATATATTTT.

About this clone itself: Distinct nucleotide sequences in the sample also encode this CDR3. Here the CDR3 reads CASSIGQGVQPQHF. The CDR3 DNA reads TGTGCCAGTAGTATAGGACAGGGCGTTCAGCCCCAGCATTTT. The chain joins TRBV19 to TRBJ1-5, with TRBD1 identical over 7 bases. CDR1 is LNHDA and CDR2 is SQIVND in the germline V gene (reference sequence). Trimming took 1 base from V and 6 from J; bases not matched to a gene: 3. There are 14 residues in the CDR3.

The chain links TRBV20-1 to TRBJ1-2; D not resolved. The CDR3 spans 11 residues. V dropped 6 bases and J dropped 4 bases, with 9 bases sitting between them. Germline V gives CDR1 DFQATT, CDR2 SNEGSKA (reference sequence). This CDR3 is CSATDTYGYTF. For the CDR3, the DNA is TGCAGTGCCACAGACACCTATGGCTACACCTTC.

The chain couples TRBV6-4 to TRBJ2-1; 8 nucleotides match TRBD2. Trimming removed 4 bases from V and 7 bases from J; junction bases left unmatched: 9. This CDR3 region has 15 residues. Per the germline V gene, CDR1 is MRHNA and CDR2 is SNTAGT. The CDR3, as DNA: TGTGCCAGCAGTGCCAAACTAGCGGCCTTGAATGAGCAGTTCTTC. It is translated as CASSAKLAALNEQFF.

CDR3 region: CASSLAPGVAKNIQYF. DNA for the CDR3: TGTGCCAGCAGTTTGGCCCCCGGGGTAGCCAAAAACATTCAGTACTTC. V is TRBV28 and J is TRBJ2-4; D may be TRBD2 (5 bases). Per germline, CDR1 MDHEN and CDR2 SYDVKM. The CDR3 sequence is 16 residues long. Trimming removed 3 bases from V and 0 bases from J, with 12 bases in between.

The gene calls are TRBV7-6 and TRBJ2-5, with D perhaps TRBD1 (5 bases). The CDR3 runs to 12 residues. V gave up 8 bases and J gave up 5 bases, with 12 bases separating them. The germline CDR1 and CDR2 sequences are SGHVS and FNYEAQ. In DNA, the CDR3 is TGTGCCAGCGAAGGGGCCGGGGAGACCCAGTACTTC. Protein sequence: CASEGAGETQYF.

V and J are TRBV18 and TRBJ2-2; TRBD2 aligns across 7 bases. Per the germline V gene, CDR1 is KGHSH and CDR2 is LQKENI. The CDR3 length is 15 residues. After removal of 8 bases from V and 4 bases from J, the junction contained 10 bases not matched to a gene. The CDR3 nucleotides are TGTGCCAGCCAACGGACTAGTGACTCCACCGGGGAGCTGTTTTTT. Translated, it gives CASQRTSDSTGELFF.

V gene TRBV28 combines with J gene TRBJ1-2; D unresolved. The germline CDR1 and CDR2 sequences are MDHEN and SYDVKM. Trimming removed 5 bases at V and 1 base at J, with 5 bases between. The CDR3 spans 12 residues. The CDR3 here is CASSRLNYGYTF. CDR3 in DNA: TGTGCCAGCAGTCGACTTAACTATGGCTACACCTTC.

This chain joins TRBV7-9 and TRBJ2-3, with 10 nucleotides matching TRBD2. Looked up from germline, CDR1 is SEHNR and CDR2 is FQNEAQ (reference sequence). J was trimmed by 3 bases and V by 5 bases; bases with no gene match: 5. The CDR3 is 15 residues long. In DNA form, the CDR3 reads TGTGCCAGCAGCCCCCCGGGACTAGCGACAGATACGCAGTATTTT. As protein: CASSPPGLATDTQYF.

The chain links TRBV25-1 to TRBJ2-5; 11 nucleotides line up with TRBD2. This CDR3 has 15 residues. With V trimmed by 5 bases and J by 3 bases, 5 bases remained unmatched. CDR1 is MGHDK, CDR2 SYGVNS, per germline. CDR3 in amino acids: CASSLGTSGKETQYF. The CDR3 nucleotides read TGTGCCAGCAGTTTAGGGACTAGCGGAAAAGAGACCCAGTACTTC.

This rearrangement joins TRBV5-1 to TRBJ1-4; TRBD1 agrees at 9 bases. This CDR3 spans 18 amino acids. V lost 3 bases to trimming and J lost 5 bases; unmatched junction nucleotides: 14. Germline-derived CDR1 and CDR2 are SGHRS and YFSETQ. DNA of the CDR3: TGCGCCAGCAGCTCACAGGGGGCGGTTTTAGGTGCGAATGAAAAACTGTTTTTT. Translated: CASSSQGAVLGANEKLFF.

V and J are TRBV29-1 and TRBJ1-6, with D uncertain. CDR3 length: 11 residues. V shed 3 bases and J shed 14 bases, with 11 bases lying between them. Looked up from germline, CDR1 is SQVTM and CDR2 is ANQGSEA. The CDR3: CSVEYRGALHF. Here the CDR3 DNA reads TGCAGCGTTGAGTATCGGGGAGCCCTCCACTTT. Supplemented by reference TRBV29-1 and TRBJ1-6, the full variable domain reads SAVISQKPSRDICQRGTSLTIQCQVDSQVTMMFWYRQQPGQSLTLIATANQGSEATYESGFVIDKFPISRPNLTFSTLTVSNMSPEDSSIYLCSVEYRGALHFGNGTRLTVT.

In nucleotides, the CDR3 is TGTGCCAGTAGTATGGATCGGTGGGCAGGGGGGAATCAGCCCCAGCATTTT. Protein: CASSMDRWAGGNQPQHF. This chain connects TRBV19 to TRBJ1-5; the match to TRBD1 covers 7 bases. V dropped 3 bases and J dropped 4; count of bases not matched to a gene: 12. This CDR3 contains 17 residues. Germline V gene data show CDR1 as LNHDA and CDR2 as SQIVND (reference sequence).

Only one count was recorded for this clone. The CDR3 nucleotides are TGCGCCAGCAGCCTTTCTGGAGCGCGGGAGACCCAGTACTTC. Amino acids: CASSLSGARETQYF. The rearrangement joins TRBV5-1 to TRBJ2-5; D remains ambiguous. Germline V gene lookup returns CDR1 SGHRS and CDR2 YFSETQ. This CDR3 is built from 14 residues. V lost 4 bases and J 5 bases, leaving 15 bases between the germline ends.

The V call is TRBV4-1, the J call TRBJ1-2; possibly TRBD1 for D (6 bases). V dropped 3 bases and J dropped 4 bases, with 12 bases sitting between them. Germline V gene sequence: CDR1 MGHRA, CDR2 YSYEKL. CDR3 length: 14 amino acids. As DNA, the CDR3 is TGCGCCAGCAGCCATGGAACAGGGCTCTATGGCTACACCTTC. Translated: CASSHGTGLYGYTF.

The CDR3: CASSQGLAAAYNEQFF. DNA for the CDR3: TGTGCCAGCTCTCAAGGGCTAGCTGCGGCTTACAATGAGCAGTTCTTC. The chain couples TRBV18 to TRBJ2-1; tentatively, D is TRBD2 (5 bases). The V end was cut by 6 bases, the J end by 4 bases, with 19 bases between. The CDR3 covers 16 residues. Germline V gene lookup returns CDR1 KGHSH and CDR2 LQKENI.

This sequence joins TRBV2 and TRBJ1-3, with TRBD1 matching 9 bases. Per germline, CDR1 SNHLY and CDR2 FYNNEI. The CDR3 consists of 13 residues. V gave up 10 bases and J gave up 7 bases; unmatched junction bases: 8. This chain's CDR3 is CATSGTGSNTIYF. CDR3 coding DNA: TGTGCCACTTCCGGGACAGGGAGTAACACCATATATTTT.